The 31 T cell receptor beta chains given below trace back to one sample, sequenced in a study of blood T cell repertoires in COVID-19. Assay used: immunoSEQ multiplex PCR; TCRdb lists only in-frame clones, some missing. Of 230,000 or so clones listed, approximately 85% are singletons. Specimen: PBMCs or T cells enriched from blood (not recorded which). The receptors stem from a woman aged 45-59 years who had been exposed to COVID-19.

This clone was recorded a few times. The chain carries TRBV5-1 and TRBJ1-2; 7 bases fit TRBD1. The CDR3 sequence is 16 residues long. J gave up 4 bases and V 4 bases, and 13 bases lay outside the gene matches. Germline V lookup: CDR1 SGHRS, CDR2 YFSETQ. The CDR3 DNA reads as TGCGCCAGCAGCCTCGACCCAGGGGGTTCTTTCTATGGCTACACCTTC. The encoded protein is CASSLDPGGSFYGYTF.

The chain has TRBV5-4 and TRBJ1-4, with D perhaps matching TRBD1 (5 bases). Germline V gene data show CDR1 as SGHNT and CDR2 as YYREEE (reference sequence). With 1 base removed from V and 8 bases from J, the gap between germline ends came to 12 bases. The CDR3 has 14 residues. The CDR3 reads CASSLSGTGEKLFF. CDR3 DNA: TGTGCCAGCAGCTTGTCGGGGACTGGGGAAAAACTGTTTTTT.

The V call is TRBV24-1, the J call TRBJ1-6, with D hard to call. Trimming took off 5 bases at V and 0 bases at J, with 25 bases between the two ends. The length of the CDR3 is 21 residues. From germline, CDR1 is KGHDR and CDR2 SFDVKD. The DNA of the CDR3 is TGTGCCACCAGTGGCCCTTCAAGGGAAACGGAGGCTAGCTCCTATAATTCACCCCTCCACTTT. This sequence encodes CATSGPSRETEASSYNSPLHF.

V is TRBV5-1 and J is TRBJ1-6; 9 bases align to TRBD1. The germline V gene has CDR1 SGHRS and CDR2 YFSETQ. This CDR3 is 15 amino acids long. The V gene end was trimmed by 4 bases and the J gene end by 5 bases; junction bases not matched to a gene: 4. DNA of the CDR3: TGCGCCAGCAGCAAACGGACAGGGGATAATTCACCCCTCCACTTT. Protein: CASSKRTGDNSPLHF.

This rearrangement joins TRBV3-1 (or the pseudogene TRBV3-2) to TRBJ1-1, with D perhaps matching TRBD1 (5 bases). Between the trimmed V and J ends, which lost 6 bases and 4 bases, there was a span of 9 bases. This CDR3 is 12 amino acids long. Germline CDR1 is LGHDT and CDR2 is YNNKEL (reference sequence). CDR3 protein: CASRGRGTEAFF. As DNA, the CDR3 is TGTGCCAGCAGGGGAAGGGGCACTGAAGCTTTCTTT.

This chain uses TRBV18 with TRBJ1-1, with 9 nucleotides matching TRBD1. The germline gives CDR1 KGHSH, CDR2 LQKENI. V lost 3 bases to trimming and J lost 4 bases; unmatched junction nucleotides: 18. The CDR3 consists of 19 residues. For the CDR3, the DNA is TGTGCCAGCTCACCCCGCCGGGCGGGACAGGGAGGAGGTAGCACTGAAGCTTTCTTT. The encoded protein is CASSPRRAGQGGGSTEAFF.

J is TRBJ1-2 and V is TRBV19; 7 positions match TRBD1. The length of the CDR3 is 14 residues. V lost 3 bases to trimming and J lost 8 bases; unmatched junction nucleotides: 9. The germline V gene has CDR1 LNHDA and CDR2 SQIVND (reference sequence). The CDR3 here is CASSIPGQAGGYTF. As DNA, the CDR3 is TGTGCCAGTAGTATCCCCGGACAGGCTGGGGGCTACACCTTC.

This chain joins TRBV3-1 (or the pseudogene TRBV3-2) and TRBJ1-2; possibly TRBD1 for D (6 bases). CDR3 length equals 13 residues. Trimming removed 7 bases at V and 8 bases at J, with 17 bases between. The germline CDR1 and CDR2 sequences are LGHDT and YNNKEL (reference sequence). This CDR3 reads CASTEGGEGGYTF. CDR3 nucleotides: TGTGCCAGCACCGAAGGGGGGGAAGGAGGCTACACCTTC.

The V and J genes are TRBV18 and TRBJ1-1; 10 nucleotides align to TRBD1. CDR1 and CDR2 (germline): KGHSH, LQKENI. The CDR3 spans 15 residues. V was pared by 4 bases and J by 5 bases, with 7 bases of the junction left unmatched. CDR3 nucleotide sequence: TGTGCCAGCTCACTTGACAGGGGGCGAGAAACTGAAGCTTTCTTT. Encoded protein: CASSLDRGRETEAFF.

This chain links TRBV6-5 with TRBJ1-1, with D perhaps TRBD1 (5 bases). CDR3 length: 15 amino acids. Germline V gene lookup returns CDR1 MNHEY and CDR2 SVGAGI. Deletions cut 4 bases from V and 5 bases from J, with 17 bases between. The CDR3 DNA sequence: TGTGCCAGCAGTTTAGCGTCGGCCGGGGGTACTGAAGCTTTCTTT. This translates into CASSLASAGGTEAFF.

In its sample, this clone was seen once. V usage is TRBV9 and J usage is TRBJ1-1; D call uncertain. Trimming removed 4 bases at V and 0 bases at J, with 10 bases between. There are 14 residues in the CDR3. Germline V CDR1 and CDR2: SGDLS, YYNGEE. CDR3 in DNA: TGTGCCAGCAGCCCCACCTCAGTGAACACTGAAGCTTTCTTT. Its protein is CASSPTSVNTEAFF.

The chain has TRBV18 and TRBJ2-7; possibly TRBD2 for D (6 bases). Trimming cost V 0 bases and J 7 bases, with 10 bases left between them. The germline gives CDR1 KGHSH, CDR2 LQKENI. The CDR3 contains 13 residues. The CDR3 loop is CASSPPVSGEQYF. In nucleotides, the CDR3 is TGTGCCAGCTCACCACCGGTGAGCGGGGAGCAGTACTTC.

The gene calls are TRBV5-4 and TRBJ2-1; D possibly corresponds to TRBD2 (5 bases). The CDR3 is 16 amino acids. The V and J ends lost 0 bases and 9 bases respectively, with 19 bases between them. Germline CDR1 is SGHNT and CDR2 is YYREEE (reference sequence). The CDR3 nucleotides are TGTGCCAGCAGCTTGGCCGGGGTCTCCGCCTATGGTGAGCAGTTCTTC. Its translation is CASSLAGVSAYGEQFF.

This clone has only a few counts. The rearrangement uses TRBV12-3 or TRBV12-4 and TRBJ1-3; D is uncertain. The CDR3 runs to 13 residues. Trimming removed 9 bases at V and 1 base at J, with 10 bases between. The CDR3 here is CASSGESGNTIYF. The DNA of the CDR3 is TGTGCCAGTAGCGGAGAGTCTGGAAACACCATATATTTT.

J is TRBJ1-6 and V is TRBV19; D gene ambiguous. Between the trimmed V and J ends, which lost 11 bases and 9 bases, there was a span of 17 bases. The CDR3 has 13 amino acids. Per germline, CDR1 LNHDA and CDR2 SQIVND (reference sequence). The CDR3 DNA reads as TGTGCCGCGGGCGATGGGATTGGTTCACCCCTCCACTTT. Protein: CAAGDGIGSPLHF.

The CDR3 sequence is CASSQDPARGNTEAFF. CDR3 nucleotides: TGCGCCAGCAGCCAAGATCCGGCCAGGGGGAACACTGAAGCTTTCTTT. The chain recombines TRBV4-3 with TRBJ1-1; D perhaps matches TRBD1 (6 bases). Germline loops: CDR1 LGHNA, CDR2 YSLEER. The CDR3 contains 16 residues. Trimming pared 0 bases from V and 1 base from J, leaving 12 bases between.

The V gene is TRBV29-1, the J gene TRBJ2-7; 8 bases agree with TRBD2. V was pared by 1 base and J by 9 bases, with 11 bases of the junction left unmatched. CDR1 is SQVTM and CDR2 is ANQGSEA in the germline V gene. The CDR3 covers 14 residues. As DNA, the CDR3 is TGCAGCGTTGAAGTAGGCGTCGCGGGGGGCGTGCAGTACTTC. Amino acid sequence: CSVEVGVAGGVQYF.

The chain has TRBV6-5 and TRBJ1-2; D is unclear. V lost 6 bases to trimming and J lost 7 bases, with 15 bases between them. Germline V gene sequence: CDR1 MNHEY, CDR2 SVGAGI. This CDR3 is built from 13 residues. CDR3 bases: TGTGCCAGCAGCCCGACCGGGTGGAGTGGCTACACCTTC. Translation: CASSPTGWSGYTF.

The V and J genes are TRBV5-4 and TRBJ2-3, with 9 bases identical to TRBD2. Germline-derived CDR1 and CDR2 are SGHNT and YYREEE (reference sequence). The CDR3 runs 15 residues. V was clipped by 4 bases and J by 2 bases; unmatched bases: 5. This CDR3 reads CASSPSGDYTDTQYF. The CDR3 nucleotides read TGTGCCAGCAGCCCTAGCGGGGACTACACAGATACGCAGTATTTT. The variable domain in full, with the rest retrieved from reference TRBV5-4 and TRBJ2-3, is ETGVTQSPTHLIKTRGQQVTLRCSSQSGHNTVSWYQQALGQGPQFIFQYYREEENGRGNFPPRFSGLQFPNYSSELNVNALELDDSALYLCASSPSGDYTDTQYFGPGTRLTVL.

The chain uses TRBV4-1 and TRBJ1-3; no clear D. The CDR3 spans 15 residues. CDR1 and CDR2 from the germline V gene are MGHRA and YSYEKL. Trimming removed 0 bases from V and 4 bases from J, with 10 bases in between. CDR3 protein: CASSQDANLGNTIYF. CDR3 nucleotides: TGCGCCAGCAGCCAAGACGCTAACCTCGGAAACACCATATATTTT.

The chain employs TRBV11-1 and TRBJ1-1; possible D gene TRBD1, 5 bases. CDR1 and CDR2 (germline): SGHAT, FQDESV (reference sequence). Trimming stripped 7 bases from V and 3 bases from J, with 12 bases between. This CDR3 is built from 13 residues. The CDR3 protein is CASNSRVDTEAFF. The CDR3 region has the DNA TGTGCCAGCAACAGCAGGGTCGACACTGAAGCTTTCTTT.

This clone was seen once. The chain has TRBV9 and TRBJ2-7; TRBD1 matches 8 bases. The CDR3 totals 14 residues. V was clipped by 4 bases and J by 7 bases; unmatched bases: 10. CDR1 and CDR2 (germline): SGDLS, YYNGEE. The CDR3 DNA follows: TGTGCCAGCAGCCCGCGGACAGGGACCCCTGAGCAGTACTTC. Encoded protein: CASSPRTGTPEQYF.

The chain has TRBV19 and TRBJ2-1; no reliable D call. This CDR3 has 15 residues. Germline V gives CDR1 LNHDA, CDR2 SQIVND (reference sequence). The V and J ends lost 1 base and 6 bases respectively, with 13 bases between them. CDR3 residues: CASSIAHPTGNEQFF. DNA for the CDR3: TGTGCCAGTAGTATAGCTCATCCGACTGGCAATGAGCAGTTCTTC.

As DNA, the CDR3 is TGTGCCAGCAGCACGGGACAGGGAGTAAGCGGCTACACCTTC. This codes for CASSTGQGVSGYTF. This chain links TRBV7-2 with TRBJ1-2; 9 bases agree with TRBD1. With V trimmed by 5 bases and J by 8 bases, 9 bases remained unmatched. The length of the CDR3 is 14 residues. Germline loops: CDR1 SGHTA, CDR2 FQGNSA.

The chain carries TRBV5-1 and TRBJ2-3; D remains ambiguous. V lost 1 base and J lost 2, with 14 bases in between. The CDR3 has 16 amino acids. Germline CDR1 and CDR2: SGHRS and YFSETQ. The CDR3 region has the DNA TGCGCCAGCAGCTTGTTCGGGTCCCAACTCACAGATACGCAGTATTTT. It specifies CASSLFGSQLTDTQYF.

This clone was detected once. The chain combines TRBV25-1 with TRBJ1-6; 7 bases match TRBD1. The CDR3 spans 14 residues. CDR1 is MGHDK and CDR2 is SYGVNS in the germline V gene. The junction had 17 bases not matched to a gene; V was cut back by 9 bases and J by 15 bases. As DNA, the CDR3 is TGTGCCAGTAGATCAGGGACAGTCGGACTTGGCCTCCACTTT. This gives the protein CASRSGTVGLGLHF.

The genes are TRBV6-2 or TRBV6-3 and TRBJ2-1; 10 bases align to TRBD2. The CDR3 runs to 16 residues. The V segment lost 5 bases and the J segment 4 bases; nucleotides outside the gene matches: 8. The germline V gene encodes CDR1 MNHEY and CDR2 SVGEGT. The CDR3 is CASSLPVAGGYNEQFF. CDR3 DNA sequence: TGTGCCAGCAGTCTCCCCGTAGCGGGGGGTTACAATGAGCAGTTCTTC.

The CDR3 sequence: CASSVDPWPANYGYTF. The CDR3, as DNA: TGTGCCAGCAGCGTAGATCCATGGCCAGCTAACTATGGCTACACCTTC. The V and J genes are TRBV9 and TRBJ1-2; no clear D gene. The V end was cut by 0 bases, the J end by 0 bases, with 12 bases between. The CDR3 is 16 amino acids. CDR1 is SGDLS, CDR2 YYNGEE, per germline.

The chain uses TRBV30 and TRBJ1-3; 7 bases map to TRBD1. V dropped 2 bases and J dropped 0; count of bases not matched to a gene: 7. Germline assignment: CDR1 GTSNPN and CDR2 SVGIG (reference sequence). This CDR3 comprises 16 residues. In nucleotides, the CDR3 is TGTGCCTGGAGTCCGGGACAGACTAGCTCTGGAAACACCATATATTTT. Encoded protein: CAWSPGQTSSGNTIYF.

V gene TRBV30 combines with J gene TRBJ1-4, with TRBD1 identical over 8 bases. This CDR3 is 18 amino acids long. V trimming: 1 base; J trimming: 2 bases; junction bases outside the gene matches: 12. Germline V gene lookup returns CDR1 GTSNPN and CDR2 SVGIG (reference sequence). For the CDR3, the DNA is TGTGCCTGGAGTGCGTGGACAGGGAGGGGGTCGACTAATGAAAAACTGTTTTTT. Its protein product is CAWSAWTGRGSTNEKLFF.

V and J are TRBV7-2 and TRBJ1-1; D remains unclear. The CDR3 runs 15 residues. Germline CDR1 is SGHTA and CDR2 is FQGNSA. The V gene lost 2 bases and the J gene lost 1 base, with 11 bases spanning the gap. CDR3 amino acids: CASSLKPGGNTEAFF. DNA for the CDR3: TGTGCCAGCAGCTTAAAGCCGGGAGGGAACACTGAAGCTTTCTTT.